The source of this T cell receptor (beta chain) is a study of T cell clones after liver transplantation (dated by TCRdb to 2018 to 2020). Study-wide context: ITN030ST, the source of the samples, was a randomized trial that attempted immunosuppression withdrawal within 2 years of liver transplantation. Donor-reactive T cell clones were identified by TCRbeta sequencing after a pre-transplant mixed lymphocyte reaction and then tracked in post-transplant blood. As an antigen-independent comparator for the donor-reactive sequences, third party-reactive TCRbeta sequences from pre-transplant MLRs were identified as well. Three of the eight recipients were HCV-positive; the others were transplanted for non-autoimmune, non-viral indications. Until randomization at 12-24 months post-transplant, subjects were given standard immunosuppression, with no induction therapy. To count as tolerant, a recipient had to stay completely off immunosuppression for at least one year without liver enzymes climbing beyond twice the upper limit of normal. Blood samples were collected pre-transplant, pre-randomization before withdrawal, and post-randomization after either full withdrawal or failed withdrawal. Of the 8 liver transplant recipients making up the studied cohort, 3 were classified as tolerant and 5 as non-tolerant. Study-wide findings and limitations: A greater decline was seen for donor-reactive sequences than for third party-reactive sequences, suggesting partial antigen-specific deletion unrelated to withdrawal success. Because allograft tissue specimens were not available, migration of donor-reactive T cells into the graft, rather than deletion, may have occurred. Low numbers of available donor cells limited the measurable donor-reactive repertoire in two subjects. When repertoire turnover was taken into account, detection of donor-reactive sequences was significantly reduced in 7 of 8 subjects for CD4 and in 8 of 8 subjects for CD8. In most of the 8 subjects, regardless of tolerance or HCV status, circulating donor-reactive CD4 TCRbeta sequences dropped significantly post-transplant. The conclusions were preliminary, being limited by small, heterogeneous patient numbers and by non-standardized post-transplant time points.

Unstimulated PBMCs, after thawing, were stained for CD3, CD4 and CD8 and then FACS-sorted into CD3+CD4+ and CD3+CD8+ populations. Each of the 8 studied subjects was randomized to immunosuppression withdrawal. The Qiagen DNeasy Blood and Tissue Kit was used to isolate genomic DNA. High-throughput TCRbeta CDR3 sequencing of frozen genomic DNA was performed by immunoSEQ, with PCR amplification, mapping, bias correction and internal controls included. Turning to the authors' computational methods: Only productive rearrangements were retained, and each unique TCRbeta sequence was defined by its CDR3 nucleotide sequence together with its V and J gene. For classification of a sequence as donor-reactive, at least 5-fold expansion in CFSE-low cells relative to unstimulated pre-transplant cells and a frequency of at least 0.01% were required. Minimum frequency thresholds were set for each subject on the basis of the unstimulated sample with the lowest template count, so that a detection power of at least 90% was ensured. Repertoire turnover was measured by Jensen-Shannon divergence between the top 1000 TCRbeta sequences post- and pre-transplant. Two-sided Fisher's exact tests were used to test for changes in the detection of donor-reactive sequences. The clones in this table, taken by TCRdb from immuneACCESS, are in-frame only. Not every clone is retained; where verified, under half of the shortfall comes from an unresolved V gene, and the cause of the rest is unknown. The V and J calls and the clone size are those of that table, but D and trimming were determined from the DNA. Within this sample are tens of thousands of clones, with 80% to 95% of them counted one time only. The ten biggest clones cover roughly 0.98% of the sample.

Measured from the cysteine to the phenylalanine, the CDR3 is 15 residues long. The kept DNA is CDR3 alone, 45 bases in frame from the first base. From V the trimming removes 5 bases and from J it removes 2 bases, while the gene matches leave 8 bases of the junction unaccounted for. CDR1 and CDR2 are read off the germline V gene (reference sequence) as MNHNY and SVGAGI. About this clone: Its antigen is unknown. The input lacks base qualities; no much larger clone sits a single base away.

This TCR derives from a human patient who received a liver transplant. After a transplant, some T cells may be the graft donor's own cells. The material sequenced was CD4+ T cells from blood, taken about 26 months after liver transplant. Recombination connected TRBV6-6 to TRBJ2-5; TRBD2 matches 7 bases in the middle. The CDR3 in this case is CASSGGWGGQETQYF. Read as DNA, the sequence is TGTGCCAGCAGTGGCGGGTGGGGGGGGCAAGAGACCCAGTACTTC.